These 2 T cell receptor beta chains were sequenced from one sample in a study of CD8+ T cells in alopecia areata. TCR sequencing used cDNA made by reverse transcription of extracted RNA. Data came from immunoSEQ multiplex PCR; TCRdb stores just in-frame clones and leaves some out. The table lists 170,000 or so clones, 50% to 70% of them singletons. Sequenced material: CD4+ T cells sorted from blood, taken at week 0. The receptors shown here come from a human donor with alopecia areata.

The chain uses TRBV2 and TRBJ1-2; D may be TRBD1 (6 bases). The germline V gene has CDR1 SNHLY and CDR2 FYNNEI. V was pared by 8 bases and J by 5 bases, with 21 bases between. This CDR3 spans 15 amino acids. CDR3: CASAPTGAGSYGYTF. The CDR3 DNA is TGTGCCAGCGCCCCGACGGGGGCAGGGTCTTATGGCTACACCTTC.

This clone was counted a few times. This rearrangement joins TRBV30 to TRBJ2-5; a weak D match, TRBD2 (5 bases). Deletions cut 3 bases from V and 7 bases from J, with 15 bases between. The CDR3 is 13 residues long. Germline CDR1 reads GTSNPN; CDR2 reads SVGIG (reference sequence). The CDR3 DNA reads TGTGCCTGGAGAAGGCCGGGATTAGTGACCCAGTACTTC. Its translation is CAWRRPGLVTQYF.